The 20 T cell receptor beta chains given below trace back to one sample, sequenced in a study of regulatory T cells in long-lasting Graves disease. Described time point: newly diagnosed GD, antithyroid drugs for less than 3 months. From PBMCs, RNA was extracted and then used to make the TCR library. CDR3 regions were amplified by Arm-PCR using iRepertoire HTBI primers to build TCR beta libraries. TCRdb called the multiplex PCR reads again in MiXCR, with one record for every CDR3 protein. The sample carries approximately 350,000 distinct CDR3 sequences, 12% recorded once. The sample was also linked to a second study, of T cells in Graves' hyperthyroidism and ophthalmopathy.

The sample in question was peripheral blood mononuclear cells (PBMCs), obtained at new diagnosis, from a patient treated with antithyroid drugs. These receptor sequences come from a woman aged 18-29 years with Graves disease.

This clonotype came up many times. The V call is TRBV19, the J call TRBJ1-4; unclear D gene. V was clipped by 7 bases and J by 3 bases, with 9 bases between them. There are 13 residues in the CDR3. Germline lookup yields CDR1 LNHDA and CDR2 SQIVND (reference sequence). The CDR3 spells CASTGRSNEKLFF. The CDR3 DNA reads TGTGCCAGTACGGGGAGGTCTAATGAAAAACTGTTTTTT. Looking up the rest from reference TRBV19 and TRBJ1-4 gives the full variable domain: DGGITQSPKYLFRKEGQNVTLSCEQNLNHDAMYWYRQDPGQGLRLIYYSQIVNDFQKGDIAEGYSVSREKKESFPLTVTSAQKNPTAFYLCASTGRSNEKLFFGSGTQLSVL.

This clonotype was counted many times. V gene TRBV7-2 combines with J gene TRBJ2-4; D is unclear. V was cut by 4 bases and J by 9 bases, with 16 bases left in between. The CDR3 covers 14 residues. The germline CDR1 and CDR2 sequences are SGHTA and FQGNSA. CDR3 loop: CASSWAGSRSIQYF. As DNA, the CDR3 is TGTGCCAGCAGCTGGGCTGGCAGCCGCTCCATTCAGTACTTC. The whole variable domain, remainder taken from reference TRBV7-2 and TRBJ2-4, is GAGVSQSPSNKVTEKGKDVELRCDPISGHTALYWYRQSLGQGLEFLIYFQGNSAPDKSGLPSDRFSAERTGGSVSTLTIQRTQQEDSAVYLCASSWAGSRSIQYFGAGTRLSVL.

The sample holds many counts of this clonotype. DNA of the CDR3: TGTGCCAGCAGTTCCCTAAATGGCAATCAGCCCCAGCATTTT. It yields the protein CASSSLNGNQPQHF. V is TRBV2 and J is TRBJ1-5; D ambiguous. The V gene's germline CDR1 is SNHLY and CDR2 FYNNEI. The CDR3 loop spans 14 amino acids. V lost 5 bases to trimming and J lost 2 bases, with 10 bases between them.

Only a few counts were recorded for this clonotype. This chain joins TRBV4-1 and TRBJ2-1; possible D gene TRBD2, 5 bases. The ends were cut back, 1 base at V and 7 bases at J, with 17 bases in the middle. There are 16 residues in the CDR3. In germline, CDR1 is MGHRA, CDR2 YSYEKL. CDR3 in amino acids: CASSQVTAPPGNEQFF. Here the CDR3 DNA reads TGCGCCAGCAGCCAAGTTACCGCCCCTCCGGGGAATGAGCAGTTCTTC.

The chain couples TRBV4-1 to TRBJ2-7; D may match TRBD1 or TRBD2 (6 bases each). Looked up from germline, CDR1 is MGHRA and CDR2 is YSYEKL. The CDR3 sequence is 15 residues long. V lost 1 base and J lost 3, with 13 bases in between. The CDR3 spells CASSQATGAYYEQYV. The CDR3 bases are TGCGCCAGCAGCCAAGCTACGGGGGCCTACTACGAGCAGTACGTC.

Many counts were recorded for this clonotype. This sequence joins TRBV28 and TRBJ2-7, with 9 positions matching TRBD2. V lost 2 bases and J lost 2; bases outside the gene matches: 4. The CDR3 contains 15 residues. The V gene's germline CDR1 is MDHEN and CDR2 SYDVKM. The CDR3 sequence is CASSLSLAGTYEQYF. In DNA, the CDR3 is TGTGCCAGCAGTTTAAGCCTAGCGGGGACCTACGAGCAGTACTTC.

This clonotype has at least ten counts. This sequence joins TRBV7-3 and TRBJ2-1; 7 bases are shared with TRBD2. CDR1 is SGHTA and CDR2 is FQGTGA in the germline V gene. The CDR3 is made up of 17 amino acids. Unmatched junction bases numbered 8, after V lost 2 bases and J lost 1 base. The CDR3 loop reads CASSLGRERRSYNEQFF. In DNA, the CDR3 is TGTGCCAGCAGCTTAGGGCGGGAGAGAAGGTCCTACAATGAGCAGTTCTTC.

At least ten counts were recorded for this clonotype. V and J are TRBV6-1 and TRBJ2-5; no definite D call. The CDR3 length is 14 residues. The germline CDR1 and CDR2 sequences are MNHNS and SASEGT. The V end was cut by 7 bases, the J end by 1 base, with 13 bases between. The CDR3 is CASNLLGLQETQYF. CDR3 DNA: TGTGCCAGCAATCTTCTAGGCCTCCAAGAGACCCAGTACTTC.

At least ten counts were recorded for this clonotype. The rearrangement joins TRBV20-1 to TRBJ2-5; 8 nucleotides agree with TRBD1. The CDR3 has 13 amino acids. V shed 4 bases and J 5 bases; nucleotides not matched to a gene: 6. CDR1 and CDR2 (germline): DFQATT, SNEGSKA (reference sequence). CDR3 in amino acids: CSATGQGTETQYF. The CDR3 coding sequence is TGCAGTGCTACCGGACAGGGCACTGAGACCCAGTACTTC.

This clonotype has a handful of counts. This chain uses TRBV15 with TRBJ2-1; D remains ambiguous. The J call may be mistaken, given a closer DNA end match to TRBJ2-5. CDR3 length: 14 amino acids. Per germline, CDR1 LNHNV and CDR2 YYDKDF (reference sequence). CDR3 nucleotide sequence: TGTGCCACCAGCACCGACGCGGACGTCCAGACCCAGTACTTC. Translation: CATSTDADVQTQYF.

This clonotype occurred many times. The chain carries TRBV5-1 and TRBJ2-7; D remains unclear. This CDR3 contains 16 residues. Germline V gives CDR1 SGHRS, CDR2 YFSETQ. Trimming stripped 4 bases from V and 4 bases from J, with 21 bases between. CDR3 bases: TGCGCCAGCAGCGAGGAAGCGACACCGACTCGATACGAGCAGTACGTC. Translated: CASSEEATPTRYEQYV.

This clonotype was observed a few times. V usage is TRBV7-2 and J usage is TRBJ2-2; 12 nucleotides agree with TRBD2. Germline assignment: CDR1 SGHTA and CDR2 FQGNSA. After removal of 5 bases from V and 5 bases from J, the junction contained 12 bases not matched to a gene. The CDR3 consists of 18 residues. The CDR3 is CASSGQSSGRAMTGELFF. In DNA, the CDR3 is TGTGCCAGCAGCGGCCAATCTAGCGGGAGGGCCATGACCGGGGAGCTGTTTTTT.

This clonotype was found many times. This CDR3 reads CASSLGSWSGQGDGEQYV. The CDR3 DNA follows: TGTGCCAGCAGCTTAGGATCTTGGTCGGGACAGGGAGACGGCGAGCAGTACGTC. The rearrangement joins TRBV11-2 to TRBJ2-7; 9 nucleotides agree with TRBD1. The CDR3 has 18 residues. Germline loops: CDR1 SGHAT, CDR2 FQNNGV. V lost 1 base, J lost 6 bases, and 16 bases stayed unmatched.

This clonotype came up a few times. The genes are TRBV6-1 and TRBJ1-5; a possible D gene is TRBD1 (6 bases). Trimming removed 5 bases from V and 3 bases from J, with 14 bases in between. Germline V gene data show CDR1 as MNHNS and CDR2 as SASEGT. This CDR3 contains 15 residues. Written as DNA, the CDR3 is TGTGCCAGCAGTACGTCAGGGGAAGCCAATCAGCCCCAGCATTTT. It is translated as CASSTSGEANQPQHF.

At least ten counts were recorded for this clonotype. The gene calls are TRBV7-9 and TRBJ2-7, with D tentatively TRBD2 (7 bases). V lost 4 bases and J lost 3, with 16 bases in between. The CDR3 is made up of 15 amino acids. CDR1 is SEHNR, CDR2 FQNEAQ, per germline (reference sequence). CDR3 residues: CASSSPGEGVYEQYF. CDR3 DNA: TGTGCCAGCAGCTCCCCAGGGGAGGGGGTCTACGAGCAGTACTTC.

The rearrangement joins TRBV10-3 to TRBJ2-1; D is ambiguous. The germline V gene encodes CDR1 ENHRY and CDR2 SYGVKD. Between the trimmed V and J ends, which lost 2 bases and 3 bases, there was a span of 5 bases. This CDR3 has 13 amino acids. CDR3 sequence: CAISEPIYNEQFF. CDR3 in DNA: TGTGCCATCAGTGAGCCGATCTACAATGAGCAGTTCTTC.

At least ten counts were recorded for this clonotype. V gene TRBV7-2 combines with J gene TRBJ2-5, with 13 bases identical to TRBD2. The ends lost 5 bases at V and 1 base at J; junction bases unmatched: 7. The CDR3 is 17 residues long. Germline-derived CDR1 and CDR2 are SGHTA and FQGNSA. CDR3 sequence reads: CASSLTGLAGVQETQYF. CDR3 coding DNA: TGTGCCAGCAGCCTAACCGGACTAGCGGGGGTCCAAGAGACCCAGTACTTC.

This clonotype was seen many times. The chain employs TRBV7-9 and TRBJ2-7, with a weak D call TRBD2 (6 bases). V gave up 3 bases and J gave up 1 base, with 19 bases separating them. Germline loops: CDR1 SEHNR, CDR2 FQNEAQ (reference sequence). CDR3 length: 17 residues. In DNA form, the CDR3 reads TGTGCCAGCAGCTTTCCTCCCGGGGGTCTCCTTTCCTACGAGCAGTACTTC. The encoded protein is CASSFPPGGLLSYEQYF. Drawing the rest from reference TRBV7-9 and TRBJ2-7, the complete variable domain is DTGVSQNPRHKITKRGQNVTFRCDPISEHNRLYWYRQTLGQGPEFLTYFQNEAQLEKSRLLSDRFSAERPKGSFSTLEIQRTEQGDSAMYLCASSFPPGGLLSYEQYFGPGTRLTVT.

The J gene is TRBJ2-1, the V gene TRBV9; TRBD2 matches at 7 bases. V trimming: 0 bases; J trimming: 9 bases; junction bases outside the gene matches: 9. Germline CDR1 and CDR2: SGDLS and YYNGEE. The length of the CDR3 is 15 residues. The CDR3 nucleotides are TGTGCCAGCAGCGTAGGGGGAAACCGGGGGGTTGAGCAGTTCTTC. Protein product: CASSVGGNRGVEQFF.

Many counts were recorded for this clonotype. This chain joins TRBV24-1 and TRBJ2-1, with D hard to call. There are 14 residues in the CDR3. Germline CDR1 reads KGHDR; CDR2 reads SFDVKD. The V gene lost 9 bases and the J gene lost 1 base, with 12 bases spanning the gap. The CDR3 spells CATRGGVSYNEQFF. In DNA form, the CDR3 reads TGTGCCACCCGAGGCGGTGTATCCTACAATGAGCAGTTCTTC.